At least ten counts were recorded for the clone carrying this TCR beta chain. The data were obtained in a study of blood T cells in healthy people across ages. No fewer than 5.5 micrograms of total RNA were isolated from every sample. The second PCR ran roughly 7 to 12 cycles with a sample-barcoded 5' primer and J-beta primers. One entry per CDR3 protein results from TCRdb running MiXCR on the 5' RACE reads. Of fewer than 900,000 distinct CDR3 sequences listed, approximately 39% were seen once; the top ten hold 20% to 25%. Sample: blood. The clonotype was recovered from a woman aged 55-70 years in good health.

As DNA, the CDR3 is TGTGCCAGCAGAAGGACAGGGGGAGAGACCCAGTACTTC. Protein sequence: CASRRTGGETQYF. The gene calls are TRBV27 and TRBJ2-5; 10 bases are shared with TRBD1. The CDR3 is 13 residues long. The junction had 2 bases not matched to a gene; V was cut back by 6 bases and J by 4 bases. Germline CDR1 is MNHEY and CDR2 is SMNVEV (reference sequence).